The TCR beta chain under discussion was sequenced for a study of blood T cells in healthy people across ages. This CDR3 is built from 14 residues. V lost 2 bases, J lost 6 bases, and 4 bases stayed unmatched. Germline values: CDR1 SGDLS, CDR2 YYNGEE. Details on this clonotype: Its antigen is still unknown.

Healthy Caucasian individuals from Russia aged roughly 6 to 90 served as donors. Through a sample-barcoded 5' primer and a J-beta primer mix, a second PCR was run for about 6 to 11 cycles. Every individual sample yielded 3 million or more paired-end reads (each containing CDR3). TCRdb reprocessed the 5' RACE reads with MiXCR, giving one entry per CDR3 protein. Of over 600,000 distinct CDR3 sequences listed, around 50% are singletons. Study findings and constraints: Unknown CMV status may confound age-related changes in expanded clones. When one million T cells were used, diversity estimates were thought to be underestimates.

The material sequenced was blood. The receptor comes from a man aged 40-50 years in good health. The V call is TRBV9, the J call TRBJ2-3; 9 nucleotides agree with TRBD2. The CDR3 spells CASSVLTSGDTQYF. The CDR3 DNA follows: TGTGCCAGCAGCGTTTTAACTAGCGGGGATACGCAGTATTTT.